Listed below are T cell receptor beta chains from one sample, sequenced in a study of T cell changes during pregnancy in multiple sclerosis. Method: immunoSEQ multiplex PCR; TCRdb's copy keeps in-frame clones and lacks some. This table holds approximately 52,000 clones, roughly 92% found once. The sample here was CD4+ T cells from peripheral blood mononuclear cells, taken in the second trimester of pregnancy. These receptors were collected from a female donor in good health, enrolled as a control in a pregnancy study. The conserved cysteine and the conserved F or W are not part of the CDR3 here. Each record gives: clone size, V gene, J gene, CDR3 protein. Only some rows state a clone size, as once, few, many or a class for expanded clones.

abundance: NA; v_gene: TRBV9; j_gene: TRBJ1-4; CDR3aa: ASSKSWTATEKLF
abundance: NA; v_gene: TRBV6-4; j_gene: TRBJ2-2; CDR3aa: ASSPRGSGGELF
abundance: NA; v_gene: TRBV18; j_gene: TRBJ1-1; CDR3aa: ASSPLVGPVWNTEAF
abundance: once; v_gene: TRBV7-6; j_gene: TRBJ2-5; CDR3aa: ASSLGLAGETQY
abundance: NA; v_gene: TRBV23-1; j_gene: TRBJ2-3; CDR3aa: ASSFGACVREDTQY
abundance: NA; v_gene: TRBV6-1; j_gene: TRBJ1-5; CDR3aa: ASSGEPRQPQH
abundance: NA; v_gene: TRBV4-3; j_gene: TRBJ1-1; CDR3aa: ASRPQGTGFEAF
abundance: NA; v_gene: TRBV5-5; j_gene: TRBJ1-6; CDR3aa: ASSSLSNSPLH
abundance: NA; v_gene: TRBV5-1; j_gene: TRBJ1-1; CDR3aa: ASSPDGGAGEAF
abundance: NA; v_gene: TRBV7-3; j_gene: TRBJ2-1; CDR3aa: ASSLMGTGLDEQF
abundance: NA; v_gene: TRBV6-5; j_gene: TRBJ1-5; CDR3aa: ASSYSTRGNQPQH
abundance: NA; v_gene: TRBV10-3; j_gene: TRBJ2-1; CDR3aa: AISDAGMGSYNEQF
abundance: NA; v_gene: TRBV6-6; j_gene: TRBJ2-1; CDR3aa: ASSKGLAVYNEQF
abundance: once; v_gene: TRBV4-1; j_gene: TRBJ1-5; CDR3aa: ASRRGVGQPQH
abundance: NA; v_gene: TRBV30; j_gene: TRBJ2-4; CDR3aa: AWSLGTGIKNIQY